These 23 T cell receptor beta chains were all obtained from the same sample, sequenced in a study of beta chain features in type 1 diabetes. TCRB transcripts that were expressed got sequenced, as all of the isolated RNA had been reverse transcribed. Sequencing was performed with immunoSEQ multiplex PCR; in TCRdb, only in-frame clones are kept and a portion is missing. The profile shows 200,000 to 250,000 clones, roughly 15% of them singletons. The sample comprised naive CD4+ T cells from blood. All receptors derive from a woman between 40 and 50 years old in good health.

In the case of this clone: Other DNA sequences in the same sample also yield this CDR3. The gene calls are TRBV18 and TRBJ2-7; D might be TRBD1 (5 bases). The V gene's germline CDR1 is KGHSH and CDR2 LQKENI. This CDR3 comprises 13 residues. V was trimmed by 0 bases and J by 7 bases, leaving 10 bases between them. The CDR3 nucleotides read TGTGCCAGCTCACCACCAGGGGCTCTTGAGCAGTACTTC. Its translation: CASSPPGALEQYF.

This clone was observed a handful of times. This chain connects TRBV5-1 to TRBJ2-3; TRBD1 aligns across 9 bases. V lost 8 bases, J lost 7 bases, and 11 bases stayed unmatched. The length of the CDR3 is 14 residues. The germline V gene encodes CDR1 SGHRS and CDR2 YFSETQ. The CDR3, as DNA: TGCGCCAGAAGACCGGGACAGGGTACCCATACGCAGTATTTT. Translating gives CARRPGQGTHTQYF. Full variable domain (rest looked up from reference TRBV5-1 and TRBJ2-3): KAGVTQTPRYLIKTRGQQVTLSCSPISGHRSVSWYQQTPGQGLQFLFEYFSETQRNKGNFPGRFSGRQFSNSRSEMNVSTLELGDSALYLCARRPGQGTHTQYFGPGTRLTVL.

This clone has just a few counts. The chain recombines TRBV7-2 with TRBJ2-7; 11 positions match TRBD1. With V trimmed by 5 bases and J by 7 bases, 13 bases remained unmatched. Germline lookup yields CDR1 SGHTA and CDR2 FQGNSA. The CDR3 is 16 residues long. The CDR3 is CASSALVGTGGHEQYF. Written as DNA, the CDR3 is TGTGCCAGCAGCGCCCTGGTGGGGACAGGGGGACATGAGCAGTACTTC.

There are a few counts of this clone. This rearrangement joins TRBV29-1 to TRBJ1-1; no definite D call. The V end lost 1 base, the J end lost 5 bases, and 8 bases lay between the germline ends. There are 12 residues in the CDR3. Germline V CDR1 and CDR2: SQVTM, ANQGSEA. The CDR3 region has the DNA TGCAGCGTTGAAGTAGTGTGGACTGAAGCTTTCTTT. Its protein is CSVEVVWTEAFF.

This CDR3 reads CASSLAGENTGELFF. DNA for the CDR3: TGTGCCAGCAGCTTAGCCGGGGAGAACACCGGGGAGCTGTTTTTT. This chain connects TRBV7-9 to TRBJ2-2; possibly TRBD2 for D (5 bases). The CDR3 runs 15 residues. In germline, CDR1 is SEHNR, CDR2 FQNEAQ (reference sequence). Trimming took 0 bases from V and 1 from J, leaving 6 bases between them.

The sample holds a few counts of this clone. The gene calls are TRBV5-4 and TRBJ2-1; a possible D gene is TRBD2 (6 bases). Germline CDR1 SGHNT, CDR2 YYREEE (reference sequence). Trimming removed 5 bases from V and 5 bases from J, with 11 bases in between. The CDR3 is made up of 13 amino acids. CDR3 nucleotide sequence: TGTGCCAGCAGATATGAGCGGGACAATGAGCAGTTCTTC. Its protein is CASRYERDNEQFF.

This chain uses TRBV28 with TRBJ1-4; 8 positions match TRBD1. This CDR3 has 14 amino acids. V dropped 8 bases and J dropped 12; count of bases not matched to a gene: 14. Germline V gene sequence: CDR1 MDHEN, CDR2 SYDVKM. The CDR3 here is CASGLGQGLGELFF. In DNA, the CDR3 is TGTGCCAGCGGCCTCGGACAGGGATTGGGTGAACTGTTTTTT.

This clone showed up just a few times. V and J are TRBV9 and TRBJ1-1; TRBD1 agrees at 10 bases. This CDR3 is 17 amino acids long. The germline V gene has CDR1 SGDLS and CDR2 YYNGEE. V lost 3 bases and J lost 0; bases outside the gene matches: 8. CDR3 loop: CASSEWDRGSVNTEAFF. CDR3 nucleotides: TGTGCCAGCAGCGAATGGGACAGGGGCTCTGTGAACACTGAAGCTTTCTTT.

The chain uses TRBV5-4 and TRBJ2-1; D may be TRBD2 (6 bases). This CDR3 comprises 11 residues. CDR1 is SGHNT, CDR2 YYREEE, per germline (reference sequence). V was clipped by 3 bases and J by 13 bases, with 11 bases between them. Here the CDR3 DNA reads TGTGCCAGCAGCTCTACGGGACTTCAGTTCTTC. Translation gives CASSSTGLQFF.

V is TRBV19 and J is TRBJ2-7, with 7 bases matching TRBD1. The V segment lost 6 bases and the J segment 4 bases; nucleotides outside the gene matches: 6. The CDR3 extends over 13 amino acids. Germline V gene lookup returns CDR1 LNHDA and CDR2 SQIVND (reference sequence). CDR3 bases: TGTGCCAGTAGCGAAGGGGGCATATACGAGCAGTACTTC. As protein: CASSEGGIYEQYF.

In this sample, this clone turned up a few times. The same CDR3 can be traced to other DNA sequences in this sample. The chain has TRBV18 and TRBJ2-5; 11 bases map to TRBD2. From germline, CDR1 is KGHSH and CDR2 LQKENI. Trimming removed 2 bases from V and 2 bases from J; junction bases left unmatched: 1. This CDR3 contains 15 residues. This chain's CDR3 is CASSPTSGGQETQYF. The DNA of the CDR3 is TGTGCCAGCTCACCAACTAGCGGGGGTCAAGAGACCCAGTACTTC.

The gene calls are TRBV5-1 and TRBJ2-7, with 7 bases identical to TRBD1. This CDR3 spans 16 amino acids. J gave up 0 bases and V 3 bases, and 9 bases lay outside the gene matches. Germline values: CDR1 SGHRS, CDR2 YFSETQ. In nucleotides, the CDR3 is TGCGCCAGCAGCTCCTCTTCGACAGGGAGCTCCTACGAGCAGTACTTC. As protein: CASSSSSTGSSYEQYF.

This clone was counted between two and nine times. The chain has TRBV9 and TRBJ1-1; 7 nucleotides agree with TRBD1. CDR1 is SGDLS and CDR2 is YYNGEE in the germline V gene. The junction had 14 bases not matched to a gene; V was cut back by 4 bases and J by 5 bases. The CDR3 length is 16 residues. The CDR3 DNA reads TGTGCCAGCAGCCTAACTGCGGACAGGACCAGGACTGAAGCTTTCTTT. Encoded protein: CASSLTADRTRTEAFF.

The chain uses TRBV5-1 and TRBJ1-2; no reliable D call. CDR3 length equals 12 residues. Germline loops: CDR1 SGHRS, CDR2 YFSETQ. The V gene lost 3 bases and the J gene lost 4 bases, with 7 bases spanning the gap. Written as DNA, the CDR3 is TGCGCCAGCAGCTCCCGCAGCTATGGCTACACCTTC. This sequence encodes CASSSRSYGYTF.

V gene TRBV28 combines with J gene TRBJ1-5; no definite D call. Trimming stripped 7 bases from V and 1 base from J, with 11 bases between. Germline lookup yields CDR1 MDHEN and CDR2 SYDVKM. The CDR3 is made up of 14 amino acids. This chain's CDR3 is CASKGGISNQPQHF. The CDR3 DNA follows: TGTGCCAGCAAGGGAGGGATAAGCAATCAGCCCCAGCATTTT.

The CDR3 is CASSPGTGVRTQYF. The CDR3 coding sequence is TGTGCCAGCAGTCCCGGGACAGGGGTCCGGACCCAGTACTTC. The rearrangement joins TRBV6-6 to TRBJ2-5, with TRBD1 matching over 10 bases. The CDR3 length is 14 residues. Germline loops: CDR1 MNHNY, CDR2 SVGAGI (reference sequence). V lost 5 bases to trimming and J lost 7 bases; unmatched junction nucleotides: 7.

The table lists this clone with a few counts. The gene calls are TRBV7-2 and TRBJ2-7, with 10 bases fitting TRBD2. Per germline, CDR1 SGHTA and CDR2 FQGNSA. J lost 7 bases, V lost 7 bases, and 13 bases had no gene match. The CDR3 has 15 amino acids. As DNA, the CDR3 is TGTGCCAGCACCTCGAAGAATAGCGGGAGGCGGGAGCAGTACTTC. It specifies CASTSKNSGRREQYF.

This clone appeared a few times. The chain employs TRBV7-2 and TRBJ2-2, with unresolved D. Germline loops: CDR1 SGHTA, CDR2 FQGNSA. The CDR3 loop spans 11 amino acids. V gave up 3 bases and J gave up 9 bases, with 5 bases separating them. The CDR3 coding sequence is TGTGCCAGCAGCTTGTCTAGGGAGCTGTTTTTT. It translates to CASSLSRELFF.

This sequence joins TRBV9 and TRBJ2-3; maybe TRBD2 (6 bases). Germline CDR1 SGDLS, CDR2 YYNGEE. Deletions cut 0 bases from V and 5 bases from J, with 10 bases between. This CDR3 region has 14 residues. The CDR3 loop is CASSVAVGGDTQYF. CDR3 coding DNA: TGTGCCAGCAGCGTAGCAGTGGGGGGAGATACGCAGTATTTT.

The CDR3 sequence is CASSEPSGGLSYNEQFF. CDR3 nucleotide sequence: TGCGCCAGCAGCGAGCCCAGCGGGGGACTCTCCTACAATGAGCAGTTCTTC. The V gene is TRBV5-1, the J gene TRBJ2-1; 8 nucleotides match TRBD2. The germline CDR1 and CDR2 sequences are SGHRS and YFSETQ. With V trimmed by 4 bases and J by 0 bases, 9 bases remained unmatched. The CDR3 consists of 17 residues. Complete variable domain (other parts from reference TRBV5-1 and TRBJ2-1): KAGVTQTPRYLIKTRGQQVTLSCSPISGHRSVSWYQQTPGQGLQFLFEYFSETQRNKGNFPGRFSGRQFSNSRSEMNVSTLELGDSALYLCASSEPSGGLSYNEQFFGPGTRLTVL.

This clone was seen a few times. V is TRBV11-2 and J is TRBJ1-5; tentative D call: TRBD1 (5 bases). The V gene lost 1 base and the J gene lost 3 bases, with 10 bases spanning the gap. Germline V lookup: CDR1 SGHAT, CDR2 FQNNGV. There are 15 residues in the CDR3. The CDR3 spells CASSLGRDSNQPQHF. CDR3 nucleotide sequence: TGTGCCAGCAGCTTAGGGCGGGACTCCAATCAGCCCCAGCATTTT. The entire variable domain, with the rest obtained from reference TRBV11-2 and TRBJ1-5, is as follows: EAGVAQSPRYKIIEKRQSVAFWCNPISGHATLYWYQQILGQGPKLLIQFQNNGVVDDSQLPKDRFSAERLKGVDSTLKIQPAKLEDSAVYLCASSLGRDSNQPQHFGDGTRLSIL.

Only a few counts were recorded for this clone. The rearrangement links TRBV2 to TRBJ2-3; TRBD2 aligns across 8 bases. There are 16 residues in the CDR3. Germline loops: CDR1 SNHLY, CDR2 FYNNEI. V lost 4 bases and J lost 5; bases outside the gene matches: 11. The CDR3 sequence is CASSGGLVGSRDTQYF. In DNA, the CDR3 is TGTGCCAGCAGTGGGGGACTAGTCGGGTCGAGAGATACGCAGTATTTT.

The rearrangement uses TRBV7-2 and TRBJ1-1; D might be TRBD1 (6 bases). Between the trimmed V and J ends, which lost 2 bases and 7 bases, there was a span of 17 bases. The CDR3 has 15 amino acids. CDR1 SGHTA and CDR2 FQGNSA come from the germline V gene. CDR3 protein: CASSLSGQGLIEAFF. The CDR3 DNA sequence: TGTGCCAGCAGCTTATCGGGGCAGGGGCTGATTGAAGCTTTCTTT.